One sample yielded the 5 T cell receptor beta chains listed below, sequenced in a study of blood T cells in healthy people across ages. It was with a sample-barcoded 5' primer and a J-beta primer mix that a second PCR of about 6 to 11 cycles was run. TCRdb recomputed calls from the 5' RACE reads with MiXCR, one row per CDR3 protein. The profile shows about 1.8 million distinct CDR3 sequences, less than 50% of them singletons. The material sequenced was blood. These receptors all stem from a woman aged 35 to 49 in good health.

There are a few counts of this clonotype. The rearrangement joins TRBV29-1 to TRBJ2-4; TRBD1 aligns across 8 bases. The CDR3 spans 13 residues. Germline CDR1 is SQVTM and CDR2 is ANQGSEA. V shed 5 bases, J shed 13 bases, and the junction held 13 bases outside the gene matches. CDR3 DNA: TGCAGCGTTTGGGCGGGACAGGTCACGTCCCAGTACTTC. Its translation: CSVWAGQVTSQYF.

This clonotype has just a few counts. V usage is TRBV20-1 and J usage is TRBJ2-1, with 9 bases that match TRBD2. J lost 8 bases, V lost 6 bases, and 8 bases had no gene match. The CDR3 runs to 13 residues. Germline-derived CDR1 and CDR2 are DFQATT and SNEGSKA (reference sequence). CDR3 amino acids: CSAAAGGRDEQFF. The CDR3 nucleotides read TGCAGTGCGGCAGCGGGGGGAAGGGATGAGCAGTTCTTC.

This sequence joins TRBV7-2 and TRBJ1-5; TRBD1 might be the D (5 bases). CDR3 length equals 16 residues. V gave up 5 bases and J gave up 0 bases, with 14 bases separating them. Germline loops: CDR1 SGHTA, CDR2 FQGNSA. CDR3 sequence (DNA): TGTGCCAGCAGCCCTCCGGGACGGAGTAGCAATCAGCCCCAGCATTTT. It yields the protein CASSPPGRSSNQPQHF. The whole variable domain, filled in from reference TRBV7-2 and TRBJ1-5, reads GAGVSQSPSNKVTEKGKDVELRCDPISGHTALYWYRQSLGQGLEFLIYFQGNSAPDKSGLPSDRFSAERTGGSVSTLTIQRTQQEDSAVYLCASSPPGRSSNQPQHFGDGTRLSIL.

This chain joins TRBV20-1 and TRBJ2-1; 12 bases are shared with TRBD2. The J segment lost 6 bases and the V segment lost 5 bases, leaving 14 bases of the junction unmatched. This CDR3 has 17 residues. The germline gives CDR1 DFQATT, CDR2 SNEGSKA (reference sequence). The CDR3 coding sequence is TGCAGTGCTGCCCACCGACTAGCGGGGGAAGCCCTCAATGAGCAGTTCTTC. It translates to CSAAHRLAGEALNEQFF.

The rearrangement links TRBV7-3 to TRBJ1-6, with no clear D. V was shortened by 5 bases and J by 9 bases, with 14 bases between the two germline ends. The CDR3 sequence is 14 residues long. Germline V lookup: CDR1 SGHTA, CDR2 FQGTGA. CDR3 in amino acids: CASSLGEGISPLHF. In nucleotides, the CDR3 is TGTGCCAGCAGCCTCGGAGAGGGAATTTCACCCCTCCACTTT.